Detailed here is one TCR beta chain. The data were taken from a study of blood T cell repertoires in COVID-19. In the study overall: COVID-19 samples from acute and convalescent phases originated in the United States, Italy and Spain. Sample material is recorded as cDNA or gDNA derived from T cells, B-cell-depleted T cells, or PBMCs.

In the source study's methods: Estimated nucleated cell counts came from reference gene primer amplification. Sequenced by immunoSEQ multiplex PCR; TCRdb stores in-frame clones only, minus some. For V, J and clone size, that table is used; D and trimming come from the DNA. The sample consists of about 410,000 clones, roughly 88% of them appearing once. The length of the CDR3 is 12 residues. V lost 6 bases and J 8 bases, leaving 11 bases between the germline ends. Per the germline V gene, CDR1 is SGHTA and CDR2 is FQGNSA. This TCR came from a woman in her twenties or thirties with active or convalescent COVID-19. V is TRBV7-2 and J is TRBJ2-1; D not certain. Sequencing used peripheral blood. This CDR3 reads CASRQLGDEQFF. In DNA, the CDR3 is TGTGCCAGCAGACAATTGGGCGATGAGCAGTTCTTC.